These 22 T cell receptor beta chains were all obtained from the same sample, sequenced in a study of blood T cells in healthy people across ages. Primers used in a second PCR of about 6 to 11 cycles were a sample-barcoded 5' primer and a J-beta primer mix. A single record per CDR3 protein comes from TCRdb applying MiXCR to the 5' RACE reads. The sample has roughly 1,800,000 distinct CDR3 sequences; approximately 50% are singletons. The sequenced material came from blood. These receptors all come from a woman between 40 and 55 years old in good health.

CDR3 protein: CASSLVLSGTRTQYF. CDR3 in DNA: TGTGCCAGCAGCTTAGTTTTATCGGGGACGCGGACCCAGTACTTC. The chain uses TRBV7-2 and TRBJ2-5; D assignment may be TRBD1 or TRBD2 (5 bases each). Trimming cost V 1 base and J 7 bases, with 16 bases left between them. There are 15 residues in the CDR3. Germline V gene lookup returns CDR1 SGHTA and CDR2 FQGNSA. Using reference TRBV7-2 and TRBJ2-5 for the parts outside the CDR3, the full variable domain is GAGVSQSPSNKVTEKGKDVELRCDPISGHTALYWYRQSLGQGLEFLIYFQGNSAPDKSGLPSDRFSAERTGGSVSTLTIQRTQQEDSAVYLCASSLVLSGTRTQYFGPGTRLLVL.

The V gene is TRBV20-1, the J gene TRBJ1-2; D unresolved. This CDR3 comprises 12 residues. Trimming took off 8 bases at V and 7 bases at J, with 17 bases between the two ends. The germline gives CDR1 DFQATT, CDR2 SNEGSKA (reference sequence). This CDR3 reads CSTVKGLRGYTF. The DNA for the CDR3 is TGCAGTACTGTAAAAGGGTTGCGTGGCTACACCTTC.

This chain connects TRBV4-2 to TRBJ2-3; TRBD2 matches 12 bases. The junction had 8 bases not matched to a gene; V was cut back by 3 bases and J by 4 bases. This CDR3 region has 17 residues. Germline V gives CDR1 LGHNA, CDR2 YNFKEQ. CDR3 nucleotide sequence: TGTGCCAGCAGCCAGGCTCTAGCGGGGGGGCCATCAGATACGCAGTATTTT. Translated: CASSQALAGGPSDTQYF.

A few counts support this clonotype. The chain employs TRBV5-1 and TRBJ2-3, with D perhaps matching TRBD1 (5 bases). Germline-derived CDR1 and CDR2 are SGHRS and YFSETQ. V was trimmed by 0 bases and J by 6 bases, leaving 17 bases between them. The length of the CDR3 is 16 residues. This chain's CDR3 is CASSLGRQSPWDTQYF. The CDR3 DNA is TGCGCCAGCAGCTTGGGAAGACAGTCCCCCTGGGATACGCAGTATTTT.

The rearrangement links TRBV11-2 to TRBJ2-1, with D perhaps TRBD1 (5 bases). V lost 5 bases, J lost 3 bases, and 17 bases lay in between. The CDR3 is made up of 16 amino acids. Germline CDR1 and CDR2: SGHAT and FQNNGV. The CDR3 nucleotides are TGTGCCAGCAGCCGAACAGGATCAAACTACTACAATGAGCAGTTCTTC. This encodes CASSRTGSNYYNEQFF.

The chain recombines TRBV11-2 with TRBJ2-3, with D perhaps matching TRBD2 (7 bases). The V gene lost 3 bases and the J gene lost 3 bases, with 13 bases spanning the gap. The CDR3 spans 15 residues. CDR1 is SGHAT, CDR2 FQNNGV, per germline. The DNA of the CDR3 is TGTGCCAGCAGCTTTGGACGGGGGGCAACAGATACGCAGTATTTT. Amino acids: CASSFGRGATDTQYF.

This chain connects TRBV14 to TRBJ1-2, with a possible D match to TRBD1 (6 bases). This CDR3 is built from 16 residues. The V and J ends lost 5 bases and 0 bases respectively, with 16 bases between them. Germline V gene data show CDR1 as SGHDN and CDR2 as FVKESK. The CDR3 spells CASSARLQGTNYGYTF. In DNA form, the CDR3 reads TGTGCCAGCAGCGCTCGCCTACAGGGAACTAACTATGGCTACACCTTC.

The CDR3 DNA reads as TGTGCCAGCAGTGCACAGGGACATGGCTACACCTTC. Amino acids: CASSAQGHGYTF. This chain joins TRBV28 and TRBJ1-2, with D perhaps matching TRBD1 (6 bases). This CDR3 contains 12 residues. Trimming removed 5 bases at V and 6 bases at J, with 10 bases between. Germline CDR1 is MDHEN and CDR2 is SYDVKM.

The CDR3 protein is CASSSPRVGEAFF. Here the CDR3 DNA reads TGTGCCAGCAGCTCCCCTCGAGTTGGTGAAGCTTTCTTT. This chain uses TRBV7-2 with TRBJ1-1; D unclear. This CDR3 comprises 13 residues. Germline lookup yields CDR1 SGHTA and CDR2 FQGNSA. V was pared by 4 bases and J by 7 bases, with 13 bases between.

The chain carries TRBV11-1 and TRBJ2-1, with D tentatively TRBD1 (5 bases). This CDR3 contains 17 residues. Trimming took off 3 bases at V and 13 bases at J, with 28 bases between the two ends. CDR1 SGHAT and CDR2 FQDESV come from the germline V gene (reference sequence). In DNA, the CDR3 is TGTGCCAGCAGCTTGGAGCTCCACAGGTTCCCCCAAGAGACCCAGTTCTTC. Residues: CASSLELHRFPQETQFF.

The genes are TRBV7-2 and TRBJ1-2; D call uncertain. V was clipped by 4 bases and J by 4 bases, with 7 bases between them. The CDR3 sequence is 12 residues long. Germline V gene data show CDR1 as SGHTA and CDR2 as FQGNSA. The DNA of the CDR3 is TGTGCCAGCAGCTCGTTGCTCTATGGCTACACCTTC. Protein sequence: CASSSLLYGYTF.

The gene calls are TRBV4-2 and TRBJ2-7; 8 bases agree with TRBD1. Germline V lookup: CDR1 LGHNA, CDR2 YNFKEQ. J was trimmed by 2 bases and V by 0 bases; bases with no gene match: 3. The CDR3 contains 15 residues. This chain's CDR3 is CASSQEGGQAYEQYF. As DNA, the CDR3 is TGTGCCAGCAGCCAAGAGGGGGGACAGGCCTACGAGCAGTACTTC.

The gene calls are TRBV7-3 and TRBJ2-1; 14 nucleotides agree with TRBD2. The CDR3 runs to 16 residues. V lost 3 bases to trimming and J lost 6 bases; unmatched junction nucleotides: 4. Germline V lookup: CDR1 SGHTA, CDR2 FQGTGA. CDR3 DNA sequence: TGTGCCAGCAGCTTGACTAGCGGGGGGGTCCTCAATGAGCAGTTCTTC. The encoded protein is CASSLTSGGVLNEQFF.

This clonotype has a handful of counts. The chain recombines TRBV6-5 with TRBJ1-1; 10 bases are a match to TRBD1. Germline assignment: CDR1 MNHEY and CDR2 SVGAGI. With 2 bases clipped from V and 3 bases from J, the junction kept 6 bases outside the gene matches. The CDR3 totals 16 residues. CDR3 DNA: TGTGCCAGCAGTTACCCGAGACAGGGGGCGCACACTGAAGCTTTCTTT. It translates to CASSYPRQGAHTEAFF.

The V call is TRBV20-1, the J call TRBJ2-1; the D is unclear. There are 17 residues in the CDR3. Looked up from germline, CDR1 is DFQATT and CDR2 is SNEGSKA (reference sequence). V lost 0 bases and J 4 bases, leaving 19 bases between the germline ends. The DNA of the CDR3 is TGCAGTGCTAGAGATGAGGCCGGACCGATGACTTACAATGAGCAGTTCTTC. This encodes CSARDEAGPMTYNEQFF.

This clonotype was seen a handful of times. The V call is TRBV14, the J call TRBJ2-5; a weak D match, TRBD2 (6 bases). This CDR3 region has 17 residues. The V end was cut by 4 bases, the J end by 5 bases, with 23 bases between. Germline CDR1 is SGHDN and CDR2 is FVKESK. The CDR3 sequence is CASSPLAAHPRRETQYF. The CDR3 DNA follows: TGTGCCAGCAGCCCCTTAGCGGCACATCCCCGGCGGGAGACCCAGTACTTC. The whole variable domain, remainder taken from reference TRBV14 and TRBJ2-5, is EAGVTQFPSHSVIEKGQTVTLRCDPISGHDNLYWYRRVMGKEIKFLLHFVKESKQDESGMPNNRFLAERTGGTYSTLKVQPAELEDSGVYFCASSPLAAHPRRETQYFGPGTRLLVL.

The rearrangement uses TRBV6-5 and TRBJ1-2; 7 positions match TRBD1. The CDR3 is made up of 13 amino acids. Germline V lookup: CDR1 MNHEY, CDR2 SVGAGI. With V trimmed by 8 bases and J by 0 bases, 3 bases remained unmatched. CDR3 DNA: TGTGCCAGCCGACAGGGCACTAACTATGGCTACACCTTC. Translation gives CASRQGTNYGYTF.

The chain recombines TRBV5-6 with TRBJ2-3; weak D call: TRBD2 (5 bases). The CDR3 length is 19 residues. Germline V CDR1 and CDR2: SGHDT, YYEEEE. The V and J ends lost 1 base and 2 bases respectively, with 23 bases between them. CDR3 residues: CASSLLPSRPRLVTDTQYF. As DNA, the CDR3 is TGTGCCAGCAGCTTGCTTCCTAGCCGACCCCGACTCGTCACAGATACGCAGTATTTT.

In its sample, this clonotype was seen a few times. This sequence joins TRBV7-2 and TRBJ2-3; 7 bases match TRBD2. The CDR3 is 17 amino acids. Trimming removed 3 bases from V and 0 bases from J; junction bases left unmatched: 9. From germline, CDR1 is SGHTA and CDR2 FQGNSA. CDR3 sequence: CASSFNGGLLSTDTQYF. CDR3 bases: TGTGCCAGCAGCTTTAACGGGGGGTTACTTAGCACAGATACGCAGTATTTT. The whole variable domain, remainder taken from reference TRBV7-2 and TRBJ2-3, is GAGVSQSPSNKVTEKGKDVELRCDPISGHTALYWYRQSLGQGLEFLIYFQGNSAPDKSGLPSDRFSAERTGGSVSTLTIQRTQQEDSAVYLCASSFNGGLLSTDTQYFGPGTRLTVL.

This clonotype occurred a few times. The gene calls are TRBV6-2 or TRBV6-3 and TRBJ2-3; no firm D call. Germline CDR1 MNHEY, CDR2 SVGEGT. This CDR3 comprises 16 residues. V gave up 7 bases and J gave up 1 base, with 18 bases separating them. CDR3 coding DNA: TGTGCCAGCACTTGGGATTTTGACGATCGCACAGATACGCAGTATTTT. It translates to CASTWDFDDRTDTQYF.

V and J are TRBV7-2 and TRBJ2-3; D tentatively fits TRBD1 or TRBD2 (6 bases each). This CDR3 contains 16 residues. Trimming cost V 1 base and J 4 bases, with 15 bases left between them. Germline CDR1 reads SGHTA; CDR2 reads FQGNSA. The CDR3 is CASSLGGRGSADTQYF. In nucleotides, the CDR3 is TGTGCCAGCAGCTTAGGGGGGCGGGGTAGCGCAGATACGCAGTATTTT. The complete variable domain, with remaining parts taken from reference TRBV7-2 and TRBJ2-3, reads GAGVSQSPSNKVTEKGKDVELRCDPISGHTALYWYRQSLGQGLEFLIYFQGNSAPDKSGLPSDRFSAERTGGSVSTLTIQRTQQEDSAVYLCASSLGGRGSADTQYFGPGTRLTVL.

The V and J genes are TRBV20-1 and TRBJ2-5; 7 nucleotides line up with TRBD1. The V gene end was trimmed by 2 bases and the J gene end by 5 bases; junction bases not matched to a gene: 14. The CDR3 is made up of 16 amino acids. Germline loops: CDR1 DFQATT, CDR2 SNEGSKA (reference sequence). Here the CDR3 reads CSARRPGQPGGETQYF. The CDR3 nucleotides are TGCAGTGCTAGACGTCCGGGACAGCCAGGGGGTGAGACCCAGTACTTC.